Following are 26 T cell receptor beta chains from one sample sequenced in a study of cytomegalovirus exposure and HLA in healthy donors. The PCR employed 60 Vbeta primers together with 13 Jbeta primers. Assay used: immunoSEQ multiplex PCR; TCRdb lists only in-frame clones, some missing. The table lists roughly 170,000 clones, around 80% of them singletons. Sequencing input: PBMCs. The receptors were gathered from a woman aged 18 to 35 in good health and CMV-seronegative.

The chain carries TRBV9 and TRBJ1-2; D gene uncertain. V lost 0 bases, J lost 5 bases, and 14 bases lay in between. Germline V lookup: CDR1 SGDLS, CDR2 YYNGEE. This CDR3 has 15 residues. Here the CDR3 reads CASSVEPVPYYGYTF. For the CDR3, the DNA is TGTGCCAGCAGCGTAGAGCCGGTTCCTTATTATGGCTACACCTTC.

The chain employs TRBV28 and TRBJ2-7, with TRBD2 matching over 7 bases. V lost 3 bases and J lost 6; bases outside the gene matches: 8. The CDR3 loop spans 14 amino acids. Germline V gene lookup returns CDR1 MDHEN and CDR2 SYDVKM. The DNA for the CDR3 is TGTGCCAGCAGTTTTCGGCGGGGGAAGGCCGAGCAGTACTTC. Its protein product is CASSFRRGKAEQYF. Together with reference TRBV28 and TRBJ2-7, the CDR3 gives the full variable domain: DVKVTQSSRYLVKRTGEKVFLECVQDMDHENMFWYRQDPGLGLRLIYFSYDVKMKEKGDIPEGYSVSREKKERFSLILESASTNQTSMYLCASSFRRGKAEQYFGPGTRLTVT.

Only one count was recorded for this clone. The chain uses TRBV27 and TRBJ2-3, with 10 positions matching TRBD2. From germline, CDR1 is MNHEY and CDR2 SMNVEV (reference sequence). This CDR3 has 12 residues. Losses at the gene ends were 9 bases for V and 6 bases for J; bases not matched to a gene: 3. The CDR3, as DNA: TGTGCCAGTCTAGCGGGAGACGATACGCAGTATTTT. Amino acid sequence: CASLAGDDTQYF.

The CDR3 region has the DNA TGTGCCTGGAGTACAGGACTAGCGGACGAGCAGTACTTC. This gives the protein CAWSTGLADEQYF. This sequence joins TRBV30 and TRBJ2-7, with 10 positions matching TRBD2. J was trimmed by 5 bases and V by 2 bases; bases with no gene match: 3. This CDR3 is 13 amino acids long. The V gene's germline CDR1 is GTSNPN and CDR2 SVGIG (reference sequence).

The rearrangement uses TRBV5-5 and TRBJ2-1, with D possibly TRBD2 on 5 matching bases. The CDR3 covers 15 residues. Germline-derived CDR1 and CDR2 are SGHKS and YYEKEE (reference sequence). Trimming took off 2 bases at V and 6 bases at J, with 15 bases between the two ends. The CDR3: CASSLYAGPPNEQFF. In DNA, the CDR3 is TGTGCCAGCAGCTTATATGCGGGCCCGCCCAATGAGCAGTTCTTC.

The chain employs TRBV6-5 and TRBJ2-5; 8 bases are a match to TRBD2. J gave up 1 base and V 2 bases, and 6 bases lay outside the gene matches. Germline V gene sequence: CDR1 MNHEY, CDR2 SVGAGI. The CDR3 extends over 16 amino acids. Written as DNA, the CDR3 is TGTGCCAGCAGTTACGTGGCGGGAGGTAGCCAAGAGACCCAGTACTTC. As protein: CASSYVAGGSQETQYF.

The chain employs TRBV21-1 and TRBJ1-1. TRBV21-1 is given as a pseudogene. The CDR3 has 15 amino acids. The CDR3 loop is CASVTGERMNTEAFF. The CDR3 DNA is TGTGCCAGCGTCACGGGAGAGAGGATGAACACTGAAGCTTTCTTT.

The J gene is TRBJ2-1, the V gene TRBV4-1; 14 bases are a match to TRBD2. The V segment lost 2 bases and the J segment 9 bases; nucleotides outside the gene matches: 6. Germline V gene lookup returns CDR1 MGHRA and CDR2 YSYEKL. CDR3 size: 16 residues. CDR3: CASSQPTSGRAFEQFF. CDR3 nucleotides: TGCGCCAGCAGCCAACCGACTAGCGGGAGGGCCTTTGAGCAGTTCTTC.

The chain uses TRBV5-4 and TRBJ2-7; 9 bases line up with TRBD1. V gave up 4 bases and J gave up 5 bases; unmatched junction bases: 7. The CDR3 has 14 residues. CDR1 and CDR2 from the germline V gene are SGHNT and YYREEE (reference sequence). CDR3 sequence (DNA): TGTGCCAGCAGCATGGGACAGGGAGGCGACGAGCAGTACTTC. Residues: CASSMGQGGDEQYF.

The CDR3 region is CASSRDRKNIQYF. CDR3 DNA: TGTGCCAGCTCAAGGGACAGAAAAAACATTCAGTACTTC. The chain joins TRBV18 to TRBJ2-4, with 7 nucleotides matching TRBD1. The CDR3 length is 13 residues. Germline V lookup: CDR1 KGHSH, CDR2 LQKENI. J gave up 4 bases and V 5 bases, and 2 bases lay outside the gene matches.

This sequence joins TRBV6-1 and TRBJ2-7, with D uncertain. Trimming removed 3 bases at V and 1 base at J, with 10 bases between. The CDR3 spans 14 residues. Germline V gene sequence: CDR1 MNHNS, CDR2 SASEGT. CDR3 nucleotides: TGTGCCAGCAGTGACTACTTTATTTCCTACGAGCAGTACTTC. Protein sequence: CASSDYFISYEQYF.

This chain links TRBV6-5 with TRBJ2-1; D is possibly TRBD2 (6 bases). From germline, CDR1 is MNHEY and CDR2 SVGAGI. There are 15 residues in the CDR3. V lost 6 bases and J lost 3, with 15 bases in between. Written as DNA, the CDR3 is TGTGCCAGCAGGACCGGGGGTTCAAGCTACAATGAGCAGTTCTTC. It codes for CASRTGGSSYNEQFF.

This rearrangement joins TRBV5-4 to TRBJ2-5, with 14 bases matching TRBD2. J gave up 2 bases and V 4 bases, and 7 bases lay outside the gene matches. The CDR3 extends over 17 amino acids. The germline gives CDR1 SGHNT, CDR2 YYREEE (reference sequence). DNA for the CDR3: TGTGCCAGCAGCCAGGGACTAGCGGGAGAGGATCAAGAGACCCAGTACTTC. Protein sequence: CASSQGLAGEDQETQYF.

This rearrangement joins TRBV4-1 to TRBJ2-2; 10 bases line up with TRBD1. Germline CDR1 is MGHRA and CDR2 is YSYEKL. V trimming: 4 bases; J trimming: 4 bases; junction bases outside the gene matches: 6. This CDR3 comprises 16 residues. CDR3 sequence: CASSPRDRGPTGELFF. The CDR3 DNA reads as TGCGCCAGCAGCCCTAGGGACAGGGGCCCCACCGGGGAGCTGTTTTTT.

V and J are TRBV13 and TRBJ2-3; 10 positions match TRBD2. Per germline, CDR1 PRHDT and CDR2 FYEKMQ (reference sequence). The trim removed 5 bases at V and 0 bases at J, leaving 5 bases unmatched. The CDR3 totals 16 residues. DNA for the CDR3: TGTGCCAGCAGCCATCCTAGCGGGAGTAGCACAGATACGCAGTATTTT. This gives the protein CASSHPSGSSTDTQYF.

This chain uses TRBV27 with TRBJ2-2; possible D gene TRBD2, 5 bases. V was cut by 5 bases and J by 6 bases, with 16 bases left in between. Germline CDR1 and CDR2: MNHEY and SMNVEV (reference sequence). This CDR3 comprises 15 residues. DNA of the CDR3: TGTGCCAGCAGTCCGGCCAATAACGGGGCCGGGGAGCTGTTTTTT. Translation gives CASSPANNGAGELFF.

This clone was seen only once. The chain links TRBV18 to TRBJ2-1; D gene ambiguous. Trimming removed 6 bases from V and 9 bases from J, with 15 bases in between. This CDR3 comprises 13 residues. The germline V gene encodes CDR1 KGHSH and CDR2 LQKENI. As DNA, the CDR3 is TGTGCCAGCTCCCAAGACATGAGCAGTGAGCAGTTCTTC. Amino acids: CASSQDMSSEQFF.

This chain links TRBV7-9 with TRBJ1-1, with D maybe TRBD1 (5 bases). Germline CDR1 and CDR2: SEHNR and FQNEAQ (reference sequence). The V end lost 2 bases, the J end lost 4 bases, and 8 bases lay between the germline ends. The length of the CDR3 is 13 residues. CDR3 protein: CASSLPGGTEAFF. The CDR3 coding sequence is TGTGCCAGCAGCTTACCGGGGGGCACTGAAGCTTTCTTT.

The genes are TRBV28 and TRBJ2-7, with D possibly being TRBD2 (6 bases). CDR1 MDHEN and CDR2 SYDVKM come from the germline V gene. V was pared by 5 bases and J by 3 bases, with 20 bases between. CDR3 length equals 16 residues. CDR3 protein: CASSPPTGAPLYEQYF. CDR3 nucleotide sequence: TGTGCCAGCAGTCCCCCTACGGGAGCGCCCCTCTACGAGCAGTACTTC. Supplemented by reference TRBV28 and TRBJ2-7, the full variable domain reads DVKVTQSSRYLVKRTGEKVFLECVQDMDHENMFWYRQDPGLGLRLIYFSYDVKMKEKGDIPEGYSVSREKKERFSLILESASTNQTSMYLCASSPPTGAPLYEQYFGPGTRLTVT.

This sequence joins TRBV4-1 and TRBJ2-1, with 12 bases lining up with TRBD1. The CDR3 is 16 residues long. The J segment lost 7 bases and the V segment lost 4 bases, leaving 8 bases of the junction unmatched. Per the germline V gene, CDR1 is MGHRA and CDR2 is YSYEKL. DNA of the CDR3: TGCGCCAGCAGCCCGGGACAGGGGGCGCTTTCGAATGAGCAGTTCTTC. Translation gives CASSPGQGALSNEQFF.

This chain joins TRBV18 and TRBJ1-1; unclear D gene. Trimming removed 3 bases at V and 1 base at J, with 12 bases between. The germline V gene has CDR1 KGHSH and CDR2 LQKENI. CDR3 length: 15 amino acids. Here the CDR3 DNA reads TGTGCCAGCTCACCGACAACAGATGGGAACACTGAAGCTTTCTTT. Translation: CASSPTTDGNTEAFF.

This sequence joins TRBV10-2 and TRBJ2-2, with 7 bases lining up with TRBD1. The CDR3 spans 15 residues. The germline V gene encodes CDR1 WSHSY and CDR2 SAAADI. V was pared by 6 bases and J by 4 bases, with 8 bases of the junction left unmatched. CDR3 bases: TGCGCCAGCAGCGACCTGACAGGGAGCACCGGGGAGCTGTTTTTT. It yields the protein CASSDLTGSTGELFF.

V and J are TRBV12-1 and TRBJ1-5; the tabulated D call, TRBD1, remains unverified against the DNA. TRBV12-1 is recorded as a pseudogene. This CDR3 is 13 amino acids long. In DNA, the CDR3 is TGTGCCAGCAGCCAGACGACAGGGCAGCCCCAGCATTTT. It is translated as CASSQTTGQPQHF.

The V gene is TRBV11-1, the J gene TRBJ2-2, with 11 bases that match TRBD1. This CDR3 comprises 14 residues. The V segment lost 5 bases and the J segment 6 bases; nucleotides outside the gene matches: 2. CDR1 and CDR2 (germline): SGHAT, FQDESV (reference sequence). This CDR3 reads CASSRDRGSGELFF. In nucleotides, the CDR3 is TGTGCCAGCAGCCGGGACAGGGGGTCCGGGGAGCTGTTTTTT.

This clone was counted a few times. CDR3 sequence reads: CASSMGRQATQPQHF. DNA for the CDR3: TGTGCCAGTAGTATGGGCAGGCAGGCGACTCAGCCCCAGCATTTT. The chain combines TRBV19 with TRBJ1-5; D ambiguous. Germline V gives CDR1 LNHDA, CDR2 SQIVND (reference sequence). The CDR3 extends over 15 amino acids. Trimming took off 3 bases at V and 6 bases at J, with 15 bases between the two ends.

The J gene is TRBJ2-1, the V gene TRBV28; 8 bases are shared with TRBD2. Germline CDR1 reads MDHEN; CDR2 reads SYDVKM. The CDR3 sequence is 15 residues long. With 10 bases clipped from V and 5 bases from J, the junction kept 13 bases outside the gene matches. CDR3 region: CATTMMAGGDNEQFF. The CDR3 bases are TGTGCCACCACCATGATGGCGGGAGGTGACAATGAGCAGTTCTTC.